These 17 T cell receptor beta chains were all obtained from the same sample, sequenced in a study of T cell responses to AZD1222 COVID-19 vaccine. The data were produced by immunoSEQ multiplex PCR, yet TCRdb's version contains in-frame clones alone and is incomplete. The table includes around 110,000 clones, about 85% detected once. The sample was peripheral blood, taken on day 0 of AZD1222 vaccination. These receptors came from an adult in good health.

The sample holds one count of this clone. The rearrangement joins TRBV10-3 to TRBJ2-7, with D perhaps TRBD2 (6 bases). The CDR3 is 14 amino acids. Trimming left V 10 bases short and J 3 bases short, with 19 bases between. Germline CDR1 and CDR2: ENHRY and SYGVKD. In DNA, the CDR3 is TGTGCCACCGTGGACGGGGGAAGGATCTACGAGCAGTACTTC. It codes for CATVDGGRIYEQYF.

This sequence joins TRBV7-9 and TRBJ1-3; TRBD1 matches 8 bases. The CDR3 has 16 residues. V was pared by 6 bases and J by 0 bases, with 7 bases of the junction left unmatched. CDR1 is SEHNR, CDR2 FQNEAQ, per germline (reference sequence). For the CDR3, the DNA is TGTGCCAGCAGGACGACAGGGGCGAGCTCTGGAAACACCATATATTTT. The encoded protein is CASRTTGASSGNTIYF.

The V and J genes are TRBV7-6 and TRBJ1-1; TRBD1 might be the D (6 bases). This CDR3 spans 15 amino acids. V gave up 4 bases and J gave up 4 bases, with 16 bases separating them. Per germline, CDR1 SGHVS and CDR2 FNYEAQ. CDR3 loop: CASSSRGKTLTEAFF. In nucleotides, the CDR3 is TGTGCCAGCAGCTCCAGGGGCAAGACGCTCACTGAAGCTTTCTTT.

The chain links TRBV29-1 to TRBJ2-5, with D uncertain. The CDR3 runs 13 residues. In germline, CDR1 is SQVTM, CDR2 ANQGSEA. V was cut by 0 bases and J by 5 bases, with 10 bases left in between. For the CDR3, the DNA is TGCAGCGTTGAAGACTGGATAGGTGAGACCCAGTACTTC. Amino acids: CSVEDWIGETQYF.

This chain links TRBV19 with TRBJ2-3; tentatively, D is TRBD1 or TRBD2 (5 bases each). CDR1 and CDR2 from the germline V gene are LNHDA and SQIVND (reference sequence). The germline V and J ends were trimmed by 1 base and 1 base, with 12 bases remaining between them. The CDR3 consists of 16 residues. CDR3 protein: CASSIVAGSGTDTQYF. The CDR3 DNA is TGTGCCAGTAGTATAGTGGCAGGGAGCGGCACAGATACGCAGTATTTT.

This chain links TRBV15 with TRBJ1-6, with 11 positions matching TRBD1. The CDR3 length is 17 residues. Germline lookup yields CDR1 LNHNV and CDR2 YYDKDF (reference sequence). The junction had 5 bases not matched to a gene; V was cut back by 0 bases and J by 7 bases. The CDR3 sequence: CATSRDPGQGANSPLHF. DNA for the CDR3: TGTGCCACCAGCAGAGATCCCGGACAGGGGGCGAATTCACCCCTCCACTTT.

This clone appeared once. The rearrangement joins TRBV11-1 to TRBJ2-3; D may match TRBD1 or TRBD2 (5 bases each). There are 16 residues in the CDR3. Germline lookup yields CDR1 SGHAT and CDR2 FQDESV (reference sequence). Deletions cut 1 base from V and 0 bases from J, with 11 bases between. The CDR3 spells CASSLETGHSTDTQYF. In nucleotides, the CDR3 is TGTGCCAGCAGCTTAGAAACGGGGCATAGCACAGATACGCAGTATTTT.

J is TRBJ1-3 and V is TRBV7-9, with D perhaps matching TRBD1 (5 bases). Germline V gene data show CDR1 as SEHNR and CDR2 as FQNEAQ (reference sequence). Trimming took 0 bases from V and 0 from J, leaving 9 bases between them. CDR3 length equals 16 residues. CDR3 loop: CASSLARTNSGNTIYF. The CDR3 DNA is TGTGCCAGCAGCTTAGCGAGGACAAACTCTGGAAACACCATATATTTT.

The chain recombines TRBV7-9 with TRBJ2-7; 11 nucleotides match TRBD1. Germline V gene lookup returns CDR1 SEHNR and CDR2 FQNEAQ (reference sequence). The trim removed 4 bases at V and 2 bases at J, leaving 4 bases unmatched. The CDR3 length is 15 residues. CDR3 DNA sequence: TGTGCCAGCAGCTCTCCGGGACAGGGGGCCTACGAGCAGTACTTC. Its translation is CASSSPGQGAYEQYF.

The chain uses TRBV30 and TRBJ1-1, with D unclear. The V gene lost 3 bases and the J gene lost 3 bases, with 2 bases spanning the gap. CDR3 length equals 10 residues. Germline lookup yields CDR1 GTSNPN and CDR2 SVGIG (reference sequence). CDR3 in DNA: TGTGCCTGGAGGGACACTGAAGCTTTCTTT. This gives the protein CAWRDTEAFF. The whole variable domain, filled in from reference TRBV30 and TRBJ1-1, reads SQTIHQWPATLVQPVGSPLSLECTVEGTSNPNLYWYRQAAGRGLQLLFYSVGIGQISSEVPQNLSASRPQDRQFILSSKKLLLSDSGFYLCAWRDTEAFFGQGTRLTVV.

The chain employs TRBV27 and TRBJ2-1; either TRBD1 or TRBD2 may supply D (5 bases each). V was pared by 5 bases and J by 5 bases, with 25 bases between. Looked up from germline, CDR1 is MNHEY and CDR2 is SMNVEV (reference sequence). The length of the CDR3 is 18 residues. The CDR3 DNA reads as TGTGCCAGCAGTCGGGGACCGAAACCCCTGGTATTTAACAATGAGCAGTTCTTC. Its translation is CASSRGPKPLVFNNEQFF.

This clone was observed a handful of times. The chain employs TRBV4-2 and TRBJ2-3, with a weak D call TRBD2 (6 bases). Germline CDR1 LGHNA, CDR2 YNFKEQ. Trimming took off 0 bases at V and 10 bases at J, with 11 bases between the two ends. This CDR3 spans 13 amino acids. CDR3 protein: CASSQDTERAQYF. Here the CDR3 DNA reads TGTGCCAGCAGCCAAGATACTGAGCGGGCGCAGTATTTT.

The V and J genes are TRBV9 and TRBJ2-3, with 7 bases matching TRBD1. This CDR3 is built from 14 residues. The junction had 2 bases not matched to a gene; V was cut back by 3 bases and J by 1 base. Germline CDR1 is SGDLS and CDR2 is YYNGEE. CDR3 in amino acids: CASSGQGGTDTQYF. CDR3 bases: TGTGCCAGCAGCGGACAGGGAGGCACAGATACGCAGTATTTT.

A single count supports this clone. V gene TRBV10-3 combines with J gene TRBJ2-2; D is uncertain. V lost 2 bases, J lost 3 bases, and 10 bases lay in between. Germline V gene sequence: CDR1 ENHRY, CDR2 SYGVKD. The CDR3 runs to 15 residues. CDR3 nucleotide sequence: TGTGCCATCAGTGAGAGGTCTGGTTACACCGGGGAGCTGTTTTTT. It encodes CAISERSGYTGELFF.

The chain employs TRBV18 and TRBJ1-1; possibly TRBD1 for D (5 bases). The CDR3 covers 12 residues. CDR1 and CDR2 (germline): KGHSH, LQKENI. Between the trimmed V and J ends, which lost 2 bases and 10 bases, there was a span of 11 bases. The CDR3 loop reads CASSPDSPGAFF. The CDR3 DNA reads TGTGCCAGCTCACCAGACAGCCCGGGAGCTTTCTTT.

CDR3 region: CASSYKTSGGLEQFF. CDR3 nucleotide sequence: TGTGCCAGCAGTTATAAGACTAGCGGGGGCTTGGAGCAGTTCTTC. This chain uses TRBV6-5 with TRBJ2-1; 12 bases fit TRBD2. This CDR3 spans 15 amino acids. V was pared by 3 bases and J by 10 bases, with 7 bases of the junction left unmatched. Germline CDR1 reads MNHEY; CDR2 reads SVGAGI.

The chain employs TRBV5-4 and TRBJ2-5; D is unresolved. CDR1 is SGHNT, CDR2 YYREEE, per germline (reference sequence). V gave up 4 bases and J gave up 2 bases, with 12 bases separating them. This CDR3 is 14 amino acids long. The CDR3 DNA reads as TGTGCCAGCAGCCCGGGCAGCCCACAAGAGACCCAGTACTTC. Translation: CASSPGSPQETQYF.